This T cell receptor beta chain emerged from a study of esophageal squamous cell carcinoma under preoperative chemotherapy. Germline V CDR1 and CDR2: MNHEY, SVGAGI. This CDR3 contains 16 residues. TCRdb used MiXCR to reprocess the PCR reads, holding one entry per CDR3 protein. The sample yields some 16,000 distinct CDR3 sequences, less than 65% seen once. This clonotype was found a few times. Its antigen is still unknown. Time point specified: before preoperative PTX-NDP chemotherapy. Study-wide results and caveats: Post-treatment tumor-infiltrating lymphocytes appeared partly derived from peripheral T cells migrating into the tumor.

This receptor was taken from a human donor with esophageal squamous cell carcinoma. The donor label of this sample is uncertain. The chain has TRBV6-5 and TRBJ2-5; 7 nucleotides agree with TRBD2. TRBJ2-1 matches the DNA end more closely, so the J call is doubtful. This specimen was acquired from a patient given preoperative chemotherapy. The CDR3 is CASSYSLAEGRGEQFF. The CDR3, as DNA: TGTGCCAGCAGTTACTCCCTAGCGGAGGGGCGTGGTGAGCAGTTCTTC.